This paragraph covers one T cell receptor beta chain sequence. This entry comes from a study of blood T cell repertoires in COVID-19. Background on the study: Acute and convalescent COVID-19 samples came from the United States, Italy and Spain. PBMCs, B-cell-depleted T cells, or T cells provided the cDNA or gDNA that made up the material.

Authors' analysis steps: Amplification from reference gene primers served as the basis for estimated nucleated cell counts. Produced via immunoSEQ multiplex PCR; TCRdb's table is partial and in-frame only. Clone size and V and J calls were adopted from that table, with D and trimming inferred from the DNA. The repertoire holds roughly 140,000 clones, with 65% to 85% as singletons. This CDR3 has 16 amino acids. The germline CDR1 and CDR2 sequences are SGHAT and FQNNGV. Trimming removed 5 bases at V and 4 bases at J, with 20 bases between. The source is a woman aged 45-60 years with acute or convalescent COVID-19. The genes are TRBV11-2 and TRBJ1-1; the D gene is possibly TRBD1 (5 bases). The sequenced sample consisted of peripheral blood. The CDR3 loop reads CASSGGVGTPGTEAFF. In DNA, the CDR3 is TGTGCCAGCAGCGGGGGGGTAGGGACGCCGGGCACTGAAGCTTTCTTT.